What follows is one TCR beta chain and its context. The assay was immunoSEQ multiplex PCR, and TCRdb's table has in-frame clones only and misses some. The sample includes some 77,000 clones, approximately 90% of them seen just once. The sample comes from a study of identifying expanded T cells in peripheral blood. Looked up from germline, CDR1 is MNHEY and CDR2 is SVGAGI. This CDR3 comprises 15 residues. Trimming stripped 7 bases from V and 10 bases from J, with 23 bases between. This chain joins TRBV6-5 and TRBJ2-1; D could derive from TRBD1 or TRBD2 (5 bases each). Sequenced input: blood. The receptor was derived from a person aged 18 to 70 in good health. The CDR3 DNA is TGTGCCAGCACCGACCTCGCCGGGGCCCCTGGGGAGCAGTTCTTC. This sequence encodes CASTDLAGAPGEQFF.